The sequence of this TCR beta chain was determined in a study of human T cells and chemical hapten exposure. Overall study: TCR yield per sample varied, mainly due to pooled library volumes.

In the library, unique molecular identifiers were attached to individual cDNA molecules. A single record per CDR3 protein comes from TCRdb applying MiXCR to the RACE reads. The sample lists about 92,000 distinct CDR3 sequences; around 10% were seen once. This clonotype has a count of ten or more. What it binds is unknown. The time point was: pre-sensitization, week 0. The treatment was: therapeutic diphenylcyclopropenone sensitization with weekly scalp DPC. V lost 5 bases and J lost 5, with 15 bases in between. In germline, CDR1 is SEHNR, CDR2 FQNEAQ (reference sequence). The CDR3 has 14 amino acids. Findings and limits, study-wide: Expanded TCRs formed significantly more large CDR3 similarity clusters than controls. There was no change with DPC sensitization in TCRs above 1 in 1000 frequency.

The sequence came from a woman between 40 and 50 years old with alopecia areata. Some clones in this sample may be carry-over from other donors' samples. This chain uses TRBV7-9 with TRBJ2-5; D is possibly TRBD2 (6 bases). The starting material was whole blood, obtained in connection with sensitization to the hapten diphenylcyclopropenone (DPC). The CDR3 sequence: CASSGGTHRETQYF. The CDR3 nucleotides read TGTGCCAGCAGCGGCGGGACCCATAGGGAGACCCAGTACTTC.